This T cell receptor (beta chain) stems from a study of T cell repertoires in cytomegalovirus infection. Across the study: Public TCR beta signatures were indicative of both CMV infection and a matching HLA type.

Ten or more counts support this clonotype. Each CDR3 protein is one row after TCRdb ran MiXCR on the reads. The top ten clones hold approximately 4.3% of a sample with 76,000 or so distinct CDR3 sequences, roughly 3.6% of them seen once. This CDR3 spans 16 amino acids. V lost 7 bases and J 2 bases, leaving 18 bases between the germline ends. The germline V gene has CDR1 LNHDA and CDR2 SQIVND (reference sequence). The sample taken for sequencing was PBMCs. This sequence joins TRBV19 and TRBJ1-5, with D perhaps TRBD1 (5 bases). The receptor's source is a human donor in good health (CMV status not recorded). Some clones in this sample may be carry-over from other donors' samples. This CDR3 is CASKESWGIGNQPQHF. DNA for the CDR3: TGTGCCAGTAAGGAATCTTGGGGGATCGGCAATCAGCCCCAGCATTTT.